The TCR beta chain under discussion was sequenced for a study of response to subunit inactivated influenza vaccine. Study-wide findings and caveats: Authors suggested seasonal influenza vaccinations each recruit few new T cells.

The junction had 13 bases not matched to a gene; V was cut back by 4 bases and J by 6 bases. Germline loops: CDR1 DFQATT, CDR2 SNEGSKA (reference sequence). The CDR3 runs 16 residues. As for this clonotype: What it recognizes is unknown.

TCRdb analysed the RT-PCR reads with MiXCR anew, one entry per CDR3 protein. Of just over 300,000 distinct CDR3 sequences in the sample, approximately 20% are singletons; the top ten hold under 13%. The sequenced sample was PBMCs from blood, obtained about 20 months after vaccination. The chain has TRBV20-1 and TRBJ2-1, with 9 bases aligning to TRBD2. This receptor was taken from a man aged 45 to 75 who received an inactivated influenza vaccine. The DNA for the CDR3 is TGCAGTGCTATATGGCCCGGGACTAGCCAAATCAATGAGCAGTTCTTC. As protein: CSAIWPGTSQINEQFF.